The source of this TCR beta chain is a study of T cells in pancreatic ductal adenocarcinoma. The table came from immunoSEQ multiplex PCR; TCRdb's copy has only in-frame clones and leaves some out. The sample shows 97,000 or so clones, about 95% of them seen only once. Surgery without prior neoadjuvant therapy was the treatment of the selected pancreatic ductal adenocarcinoma patients. V lost 4 bases and J lost 1, with 14 bases in between. Germline assignment: CDR1 SGDLS and CDR2 YYNGEE. The CDR3 totals 15 residues. The chain carries TRBV9 and TRBJ2-5; TRBD2 is a possible D gene (6 bases). The sequence derives from a human donor with pancreatic ductal adenocarcinoma. The sequencing input was PBMCs. In DNA, the CDR3 is TGTGCCAGCAGCCCCGCCGGGACTGCCCAAGAGACCCAGTACTTC. Translating it yields CASSPAGTAQETQYF.